This T cell receptor beta chain was identified in a study of CD8 T cells in Susac syndrome. Controls comprised healthy donors matched for age and sex. Random hexamers served to reverse transcribe roughly 0.5 to 1 ug RNA. The TCR beta CDR3 was amplified by immunoSEQ multiplex PCR across 54 Vbeta, 13 Jbeta. TCRdb reprocessed the immunoSEQ multiplex PCR reads via MiXCR and lists one record per CDR3 protein. The data show 95,000 to 150,000 distinct CDR3 sequences, with around 94% seen just once and just over 0.095% held by the top ten. The CDR3 contains 15 residues. CDR1 is SGHVS, CDR2 FNYEAQ, per germline. V was trimmed by 2 bases and J by 1 base, leaving 11 bases between them.

The source material was CD4+ T cells from PBMCs. The genes are TRBV7-6 and TRBJ1-1; possibly TRBD1 for D (6 bases). The receptor was derived from a human donor in good health. The CDR3 nucleotides read TGTGCCAGCAGCTTAAACAGGGCCCAGAACACTGAAGCTTTCTTT. Translating it yields CASSLNRAQNTEAFF.